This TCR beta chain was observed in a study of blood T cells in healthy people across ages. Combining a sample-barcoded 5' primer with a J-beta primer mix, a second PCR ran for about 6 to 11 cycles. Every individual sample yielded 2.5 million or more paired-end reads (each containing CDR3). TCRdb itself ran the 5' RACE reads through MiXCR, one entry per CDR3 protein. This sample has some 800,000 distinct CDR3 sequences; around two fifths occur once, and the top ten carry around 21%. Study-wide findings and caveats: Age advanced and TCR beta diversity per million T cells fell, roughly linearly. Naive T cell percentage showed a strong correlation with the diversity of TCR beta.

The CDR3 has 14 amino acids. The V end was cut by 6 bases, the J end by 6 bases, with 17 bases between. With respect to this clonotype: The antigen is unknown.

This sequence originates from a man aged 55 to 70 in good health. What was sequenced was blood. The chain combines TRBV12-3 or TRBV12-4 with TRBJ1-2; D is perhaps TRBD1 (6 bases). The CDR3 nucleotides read TGTGCCAGCAGGGGAACAGGGCGAAACGATGGCTACACCTTC. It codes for CASRGTGRNDGYTF.